This T cell receptor beta chain was identified during a study of graft-versus-host responses after intestinal transplantation. With respect to this clone: The antigen is undetermined.

CDR1 SGHRS and CDR2 YFSETQ come from the germline V gene. This CDR3 contains 14 residues. Trimming shortened V by 4 bases and J by 6 bases, and 16 bases separated the two germline ends. Profiling relied on immunoSEQ multiplex PCR, and the TCRdb table lists in-frame clones only, not all of them. The data contain about 120,000 clones, about nine tenths of them seen just once; the ten biggest clones take up about 0.18%. The chain joins TRBV5-1 to TRBJ1-2; possibly TRBD1 for D (6 bases). Sequenced here: unstimulated CD4+ T cells sorted from spleen or lymph node cells, sampled before intestinal transplant. The clonotype was recovered from a human donor who received an intestinal transplant. In DNA form, the CDR3 reads TGCGCCAGCAGCAGCCGTCAGGGGAGCCATGGCTACACCTTC. Translated: CASSSRQGSHGYTF.